The present TCR beta chain was sequenced within a study of shared clonotypes between healthy human individuals. The CDR3 is made up of 14 amino acids. Losses at the gene ends were 4 bases for V and 2 bases for J; bases not matched to a gene: 2. Germline V CDR1 and CDR2: SQVTM, ANQGSEA. The method was immunoSEQ multiplex PCR; TCRdb's version includes in-frame clones alone and lacks a portion of them. The sample has roughly 220,000 clones, about 65% seen once. This TCR came from a man aged 25 to 40 in good health. The chain is built from TRBV29-1 and TRBJ2-5; 12 nucleotides agree with TRBD2. The sample comprised memory CD4+ T cells sorted from blood. Subset here: CD45RA-negative fraction. CDR3 in DNA: TGCAGCGTTGGAGGACTAGCGGGACAAGAGACCCAGTACTTC. Its translation: CSVGGLAGQETQYF.